The sequence of this TCR beta chain was determined in a study of CD8 T cells in ankylosing spondylitis. Whole-study findings and limits: Previously reported in reactive arthritis synovial fluid and blood were some of the motif variants. Disease-linked clones bore a CD8+ phenotype, appearing relatively rarely in peripheral blood. Blood of patients with ankylosing spondylitis appeared to be characterized by a TCR beta motif of several highly homologous variants. Within matched ankylosing spondylitis synovial fluid, disease-linked clones were reportedly significantly enriched.

CDR3 size: 17 residues. The germline CDR1 and CDR2 sequences are MNHNS and SASEGT. Trimming cost V 6 bases and J 5 bases, with 25 bases left between them. MiXCR was run by TCRdb on the 5' RACE reads, yielding one entry per CDR3 protein. The table shows 200,000 to 300,000 distinct CDR3 sequences, with around 8% occurring only once. This clonotype has ten or more counts. Its antigen is unidentified. The sample consisted of blood, either unsorted or a sorted T cell fraction (not recorded which). The receptor was isolated from a female donor with ankylosing spondylitis or in good health (not recorded which). The chain links TRBV6-1 to TRBJ1-1; a possible D gene is TRBD1 (5 bases). CDR3 DNA: TGTGCCAGCAGGCAACGTGGGGCGACTAAAGGGGTTACTGAAGCTTTCTTT. Its translation is CASRQRGATKGVTEAFF.